This T cell receptor (beta chain) was sequenced during a study of blood T cell repertoires in COVID-19. Across the study: Spain, Italy and the United States supplied samples that represented acute and convalescent COVID-19. Nucleic acid was either cDNA or gDNA, and it came from T cells, B-cell-depleted T cells, or PBMCs.

This clone was detected once. Trimming pared 4 bases from V and 0 bases from J, leaving 13 bases between. This CDR3 spans 15 amino acids. From germline, CDR1 is SGHNT and CDR2 YYREEE (reference sequence). In the source study's methods: Amplified reference gene primers provided the basis for estimating nucleated cell counts. TCRdb's table, derived via immunoSEQ multiplex PCR, lists solely in-frame clones and lacks some. V, J and clone size derive from that table, while D and trimming were established from the DNA sequence. The profile shows roughly 160,000 clones, about 91% of them singletons. The chain couples TRBV5-4 to TRBJ1-1, with a tentative D call TRBD1 (5 bases). This clonotype was obtained from a woman aged 55-70 years who had recovered from COVID-19. The specimen was peripheral blood. CDR3: CASSPDTHLNTEAFF. DNA for the CDR3: TGTGCCAGCAGCCCGGACACTCACCTGAACACTGAAGCTTTCTTT.